Listed below are T cell receptor beta chains from one sample, sequenced in a study of T cell responses to AZD1222 COVID-19 vaccine. Produced via immunoSEQ multiplex PCR; TCRdb's table is partial and in-frame only. This table has about 73,000 clones, 85% to 90% appearing once. Material: peripheral blood, obtained 28 days after the second AZD1222 dose. These receptor sequences come from an adult who received the AZD1222 COVID-19 vaccine. Both conserved end residues are part of each CDR3. The order of the fields is V gene, CDR3 length, CDR3 protein.

>TRBV12-3/TRBV12-4|12
CASRGEQETQYF
>TRBV5-1|15
CASSSLPGQGLGYTF
>TRBV7-9|14
CASSFSIYTDTQYF
>TRBV19|13
CASKLSQYQPQHF
>TRBV19|16
CASSSPGQGYNSPLHF
>TRBV27|15
CASSLLGSSNYGYTF
>TRBV6-5|15
CASSTLGVMNTEAFF
>TRBV7-9|16
CASSPSGQFPNQPQHF
>TRBV7-3|12
CASSLKGAEQFF
>TRBV24-1|16
CATSETGTGVGYGYTF
>TRBV6-5|14
CASSTHRGTGELFF
>TRBV6-5|14
CASSHTLSGNTIYF
>TRBV5-5|17
CASSSPPGASTNEKLFF
>TRBV3-1/TRBV3-2|14
CASSQDQGGSGYTF
>TRBV6-5|13
CASRMTISYGYTF
>TRBV9|13
CASSGIRSYGYTF
>TRBV7-9|13
CASSFGADYGYTF
>TRBV4-1|16
CASSRTPGQGNQPQHF
>TRBV2|15
CASRGLAGAQETQYF
>TRBV7-2|14
CASSLVAGNTEAFF
>TRBV3-1/TRBV3-2|16
CASSLFEAGSSYEQYF
>TRBV25-1|13
CASSMETNYGYTF
>TRBV7-9|13
CASSSGGIGELFF
>TRBV6-5|14
CASSYGTRSTEAFF
>TRBV4-3|14
CASSQGGAAGELFF
>TRBV28|13
CASGGQSTDTQYF
>TRBV6-5|14
CASSRNPLTDTQYF
>TRBV5-6|17
CASSLWARQGPRYEQYF
>TRBV5-4|14
CASSPIKQGNEQFF
>TRBV5-1|15
CASSYLQTGGGGYTF
>TRBV28|13
CASGPTGFYGYTF
>TRBV4-1|13
CASGTATNEKLFF
>TRBV18|15
CASSPPSGSPNEQFF
>TRBV5-4|12
CASSQDSYGYTF
>TRBV5-1|16
CASSLSVEESSPGYTF
>TRBV3-1/TRBV3-2|16
CASRPPGGGVTDTQYF
>TRBV7-2|17
CASSLVPQGVISYGYTF
>TRBV7-9|13
CASSLLLQETQYF
>TRBV12-3/TRBV12-4|13
CASTLGRGDTIYF
>TRBV2|16
CASSLDRGSGANVLTF
>TRBV6-1|16
CASSEGSISNSYGYTF
>TRBV2|15
CASSLGTVRPGEQFF
>TRBV5-1|15
CASSLDGSATGELFF
>TRBV7-7|14
CASSLGGGSETQYF
>TRBV12-3/TRBV12-4|11
CASSSGSEQYF
>TRBV28|14
CASSPGTNTGELFF
>TRBV14|18
CASSQGEQEFGSDQPQHF
>TRBV3-1/TRBV3-2|16
CASSPRLAGGQETQYF
>TRBV28|17
CASRGGWGQRSTDTQYF
>TRBV19|10
CASGDYGYTF
>TRBV12-1|15
CASSFPGGEPYEQYF
>TRBV6-5|14
CASALAGSNQPQHF
>TRBV30|17
CAWSVSIRDLRGNTIYF
>TRBV4-1|15
CASSQAEGQSYGYTF
>TRBV3-1/TRBV3-2|14
CASSQDPTVTEAFF
>TRBV7-3|14
CASSLNGGRETQYF
>TRBV28|16
CASSGGGGMAKNIQYF
>TRBV6-5|15
CASRPGTSGPYEQYF
>TRBV4-1|15
CASSQGSGNRRGYTF